This TCR beta chain comes out of a study of blood T cells in healthy people across ages. Findings of the study overall: TCR beta diversity per million T cells fell roughly linearly with age.

As concerns this clonotype: As yet, its antigen is unknown.

Trimming cost V 3 bases and J 5 bases; bases outside gene matches: 5. The CDR3 runs 15 residues. Primers used in a second PCR of about 6 to 11 cycles were a sample-barcoded 5' primer and a J-beta primer mix. A template-switch adaptor that had 12 random nucleotides put a tag on each cDNA molecule. A minimum of 2.5 million CDR3-containing paired-end reads was obtained for each sample. In TCRdb, the 5' RACE reads were re-called with MiXCR into one record per CDR3 protein. The sample lists fewer than 950,000 distinct CDR3 sequences, 36% occurring once. The donors, aged about 6 to 95, were healthy Caucasians from Russia.

Material for sequencing was blood. The TCR comes from a man aged 18 to 35 in good health. The gene calls are TRBV12-3 or TRBV12-4 and TRBJ1-5, with 9 positions matching TRBD1. The CDR3 bases are TGTGCCAGCAGTTTGACGTGGACAGGGGATCAGCCCCAGCATTTT. This encodes CASSLTWTGDQPQHF.